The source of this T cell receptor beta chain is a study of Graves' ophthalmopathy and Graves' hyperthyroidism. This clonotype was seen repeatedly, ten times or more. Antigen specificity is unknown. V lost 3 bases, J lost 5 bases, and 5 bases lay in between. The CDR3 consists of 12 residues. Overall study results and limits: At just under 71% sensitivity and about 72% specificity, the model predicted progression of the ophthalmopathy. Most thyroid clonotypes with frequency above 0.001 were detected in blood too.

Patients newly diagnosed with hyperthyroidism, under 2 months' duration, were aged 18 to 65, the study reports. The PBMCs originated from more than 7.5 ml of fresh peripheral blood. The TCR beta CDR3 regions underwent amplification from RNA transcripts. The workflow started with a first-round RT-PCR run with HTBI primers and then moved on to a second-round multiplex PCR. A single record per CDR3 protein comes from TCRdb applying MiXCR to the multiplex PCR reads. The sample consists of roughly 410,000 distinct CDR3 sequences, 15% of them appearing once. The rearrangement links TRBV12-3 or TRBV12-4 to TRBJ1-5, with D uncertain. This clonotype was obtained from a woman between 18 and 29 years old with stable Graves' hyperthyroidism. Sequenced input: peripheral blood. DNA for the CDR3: TGTGCCAGCAGTTTGGACGATCAGCCCCAGCATTTT. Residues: CASSLDDQPQHF.